The source of this T cell receptor beta chain is a study of OX40 agonist ivuxolimab in advanced cancers. This clone was observed a handful of times. Clones were read by immunoSEQ multiplex PCR, and TCRdb kept only the in-frame ones, dropping some. The repertoire has fewer than 85,000 clones, nearly 90% of them found once; the top ten carry under 0.9%. The CDR3 contains 15 residues. The trim removed 5 bases at V and 2 bases at J, leaving 7 bases unmatched. CDR1 MDHEN and CDR2 SYDVKM come from the germline V gene. This TCR derives from an adult with an advanced solid tumor such as melanoma, head and neck, liver or kidney cancer. Material: CD4+ or CD8+ T cells sorted from blood, obtained in a trial of the OX40 agonist ivuxolimab. This chain joins TRBV28 and TRBJ1-2; 8 nucleotides align to TRBD1. CDR3: CASSRPTGGNYGYTF. The CDR3 DNA reads TGTGCCAGCAGTAGGCCCACAGGGGGGAACTATGGCTACACCTTC.